This T cell receptor beta chain appears in the sequencing data of a study of shared clonotypes between healthy human individuals. Across the study: Contributing individuals were a couple of females and three males aged 18 to 49. Regarding the study as a whole: Rarefaction analysis demonstrated incomplete sorted-subset sequencing notwithstanding large depth. Clonotypes not shared had lower generation probabilities than those common to all four donors.

The repertoire was sequenced with immunoSEQ multiplex PCR; TCRdb's copy has only in-frame clones and lacks some. Altogether 800,000 or so clones are present, about 97% being singletons, with the ten largest covering under 0.3%. With respect to this clone: Its antigen remains unidentified.

Naive CD8 cells lacked CD45RO, underwent positive selection for CCR7 and left out terminally differentiated effector memory CD45RA+ cells. None of the donors, who were healthy HIV-negative adults, had recently had acute infections or vaccinations. CDR1 is KGHSH and CDR2 is LQKENI in the germline V gene. The CDR3 spans 17 residues. The V gene end was trimmed by 0 bases and the J gene end by 5 bases; junction bases not matched to a gene: 12. Input material: naive CD8+ T cells sorted from blood. The rearrangement links TRBV18 to TRBJ2-7; 8 positions agree with TRBD1. The origin of this receptor is a man under 40 in good health. The CDR3 DNA sequence: TGTGCCAGCTCACCACCGTTAAAGACAGGGGTGACGAACGAGCAGTACTTC. Encoded protein: CASSPPLKTGVTNEQYF.